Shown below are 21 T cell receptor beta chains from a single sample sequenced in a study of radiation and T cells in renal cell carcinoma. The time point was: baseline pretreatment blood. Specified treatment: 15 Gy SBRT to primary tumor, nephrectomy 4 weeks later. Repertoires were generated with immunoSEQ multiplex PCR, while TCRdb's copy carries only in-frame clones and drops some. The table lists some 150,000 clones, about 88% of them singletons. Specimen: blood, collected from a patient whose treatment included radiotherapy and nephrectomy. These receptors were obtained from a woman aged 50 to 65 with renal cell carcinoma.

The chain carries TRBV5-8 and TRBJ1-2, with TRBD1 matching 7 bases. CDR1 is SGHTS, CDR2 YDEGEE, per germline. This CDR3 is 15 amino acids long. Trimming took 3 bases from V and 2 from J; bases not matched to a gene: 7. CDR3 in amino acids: CASSSRTGANYGYTF. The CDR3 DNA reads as TGTGCCAGCAGCTCACGGACAGGTGCCAACTATGGCTACACCTTC.

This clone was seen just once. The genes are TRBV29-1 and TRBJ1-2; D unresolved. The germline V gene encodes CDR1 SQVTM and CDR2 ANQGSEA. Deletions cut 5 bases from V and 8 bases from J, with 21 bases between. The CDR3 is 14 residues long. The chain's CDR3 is CSVWREDGRAGYTF. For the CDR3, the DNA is TGCAGCGTTTGGAGGGAGGACGGCCGCGCGGGCTACACCTTC.

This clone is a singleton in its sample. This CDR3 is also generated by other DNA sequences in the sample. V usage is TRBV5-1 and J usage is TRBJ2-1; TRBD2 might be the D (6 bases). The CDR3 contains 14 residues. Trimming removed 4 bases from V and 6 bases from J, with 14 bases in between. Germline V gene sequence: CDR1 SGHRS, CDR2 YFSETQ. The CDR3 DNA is TGCGCCAGCAGCCCGGGGACTTCTTTCAATGAGCAGTTCTTC. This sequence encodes CASSPGTSFNEQFF.

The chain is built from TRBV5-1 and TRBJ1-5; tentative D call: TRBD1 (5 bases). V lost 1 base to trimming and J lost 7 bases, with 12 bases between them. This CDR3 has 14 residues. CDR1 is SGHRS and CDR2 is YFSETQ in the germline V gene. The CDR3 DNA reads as TGCGCCAGCAGCTTGTTAGGGGACGGCCAGCCCCAGCATTTT. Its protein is CASSLLGDGQPQHF.

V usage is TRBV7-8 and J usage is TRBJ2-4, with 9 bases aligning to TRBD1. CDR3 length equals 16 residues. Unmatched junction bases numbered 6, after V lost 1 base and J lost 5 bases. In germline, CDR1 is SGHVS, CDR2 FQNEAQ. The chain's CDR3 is CASSLGSGTGQNIQYF. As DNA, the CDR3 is TGTGCCAGCAGCTTAGGCTCCGGGACAGGGCAAAACATTCAGTACTTC.

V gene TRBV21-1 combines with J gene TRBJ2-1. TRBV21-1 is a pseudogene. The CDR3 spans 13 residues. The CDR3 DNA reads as TGTGCCAGCAGAAGGTTACTGTACGATGAGCAGTTCTTC. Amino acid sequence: CASRRLLYDEQFF.

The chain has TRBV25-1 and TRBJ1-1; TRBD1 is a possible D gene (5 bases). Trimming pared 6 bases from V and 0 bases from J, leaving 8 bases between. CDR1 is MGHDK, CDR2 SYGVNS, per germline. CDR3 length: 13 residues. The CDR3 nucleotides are TGTGCCAGCAGGGACACTATGAACACTGAAGCTTTCTTT. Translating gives CASRDTMNTEAFF.

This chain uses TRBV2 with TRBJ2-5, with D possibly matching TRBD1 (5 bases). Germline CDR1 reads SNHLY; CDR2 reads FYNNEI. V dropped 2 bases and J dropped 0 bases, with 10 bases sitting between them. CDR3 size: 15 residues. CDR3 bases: TGTGCCAGCAGTGAATTGGGCAGGGACCAAGAGACCCAGTACTTC. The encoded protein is CASSELGRDQETQYF.

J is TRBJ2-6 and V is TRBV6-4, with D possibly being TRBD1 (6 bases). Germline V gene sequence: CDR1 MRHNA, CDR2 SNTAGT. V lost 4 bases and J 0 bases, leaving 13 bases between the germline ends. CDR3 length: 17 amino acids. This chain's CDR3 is CASSARTVGSGANVLTF. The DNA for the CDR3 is TGTGCCAGCAGTGCCAGGACAGTTGGCTCTGGGGCCAACGTCCTGACTTTC.

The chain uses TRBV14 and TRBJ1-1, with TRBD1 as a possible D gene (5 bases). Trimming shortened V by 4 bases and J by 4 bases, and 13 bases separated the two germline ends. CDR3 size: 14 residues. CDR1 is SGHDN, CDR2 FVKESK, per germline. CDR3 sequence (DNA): TGTGCCAGCAGCCCATGGAGGGGAGGCACTGAAGCTTTCTTT. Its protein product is CASSPWRGGTEAFF.

DNA for the CDR3: TGTGCCAGCAGCCTACGGGTTAACACCGGGGAGCTGTTTTTT. Its protein product is CASSLRVNTGELFF. The chain carries TRBV7-8 and TRBJ2-2; D is undetermined. Germline assignment: CDR1 SGHVS and CDR2 FQNEAQ. Trimming shortened V by 5 bases and J by 2 bases, and 9 bases separated the two germline ends. The CDR3 totals 14 residues.

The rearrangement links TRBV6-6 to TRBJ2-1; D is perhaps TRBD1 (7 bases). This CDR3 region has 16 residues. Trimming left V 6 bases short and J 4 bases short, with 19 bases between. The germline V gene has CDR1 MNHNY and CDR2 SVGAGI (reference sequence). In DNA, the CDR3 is TGTGCCAGCAGGTCAGGGGGGCGAGGGGTTTACAATGAGCAGTTCTTC. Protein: CASRSGGRGVYNEQFF.

The CDR3, as DNA: TGTGCCAGCAGCCTTCAGCCTAGCGCCTCCACAGATACGCAGTATTTT. Translated, it gives CASSLQPSASTDTQYF. This sequence joins TRBV4-2 and TRBJ2-3; perhaps TRBD2 as D (6 bases). The CDR3 covers 16 residues. V was pared by 4 bases and J by 2 bases, with 16 bases between. Germline V lookup: CDR1 LGHNA, CDR2 YNFKEQ.

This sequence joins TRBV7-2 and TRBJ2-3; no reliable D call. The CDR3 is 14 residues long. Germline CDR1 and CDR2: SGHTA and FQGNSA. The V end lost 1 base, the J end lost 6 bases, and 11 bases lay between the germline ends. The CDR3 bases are TGTGCCAGCAGCTTAGGAGTTTCGTCCGATACGCAGTATTTT. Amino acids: CASSLGVSSDTQYF.

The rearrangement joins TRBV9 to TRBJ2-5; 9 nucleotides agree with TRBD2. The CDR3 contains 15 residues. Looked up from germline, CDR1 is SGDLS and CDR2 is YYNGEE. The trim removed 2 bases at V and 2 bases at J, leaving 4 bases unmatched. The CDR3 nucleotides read TGTGCCAGCAGCGTCGGACTAGCGTTTCAAGAGACCCAGTACTTC. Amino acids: CASSVGLAFQETQYF.

The DNA for the CDR3 is TGTGCCAGCAGCTTAGGTGCTGGGTCTAATGAAAAACTGTTTTTT. Protein: CASSLGAGSNEKLFF. J is TRBJ1-4 and V is TRBV7-2, with D unresolved. V lost 1 base to trimming and J lost 3 bases, with 9 bases between them. The CDR3 runs to 15 residues. The germline V gene has CDR1 SGHTA and CDR2 FQGNSA.

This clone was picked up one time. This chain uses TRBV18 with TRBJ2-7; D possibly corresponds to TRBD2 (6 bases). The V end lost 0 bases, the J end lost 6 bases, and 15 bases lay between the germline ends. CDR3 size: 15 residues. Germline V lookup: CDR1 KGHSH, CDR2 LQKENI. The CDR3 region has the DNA TGTGCCAGCTCACCACCGGGGTCGGGAGCCGCCGAGCAGTACTTC. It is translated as CASSPPGSGAAEQYF.

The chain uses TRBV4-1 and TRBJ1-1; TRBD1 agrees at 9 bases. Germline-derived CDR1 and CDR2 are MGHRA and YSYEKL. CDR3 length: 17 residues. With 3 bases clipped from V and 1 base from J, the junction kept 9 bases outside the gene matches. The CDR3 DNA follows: TGCGCCAGCAGCCAGGTAGACAGGGGGGAGTGGAACACTGAAGCTTTCTTT. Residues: CASSQVDRGEWNTEAFF.

The CDR3 protein is CASSYWTGREDTEAFF. The DNA of the CDR3 is TGTGCCAGCAGTTACTGGACAGGTAGGGAGGACACTGAAGCTTTCTTT. The chain employs TRBV6-5 and TRBJ1-1, with 7 positions matching TRBD1. In germline, CDR1 is MNHEY, CDR2 SVGAGI. CDR3 length: 16 residues. V trimming: 1 base; J trimming: 3 bases; junction bases outside the gene matches: 8.

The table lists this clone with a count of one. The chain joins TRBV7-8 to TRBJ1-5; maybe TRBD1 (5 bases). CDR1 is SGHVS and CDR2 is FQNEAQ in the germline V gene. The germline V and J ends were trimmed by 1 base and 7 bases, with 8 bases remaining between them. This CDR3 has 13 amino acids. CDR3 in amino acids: CASSLDGAQPQHF. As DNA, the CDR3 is TGTGCCAGCAGCTTAGACGGGGCCCAGCCCCAGCATTTT.

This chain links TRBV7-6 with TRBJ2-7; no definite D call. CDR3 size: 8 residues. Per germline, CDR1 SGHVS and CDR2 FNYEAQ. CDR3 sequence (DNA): TGTGCCAGCTCCCGACTGTGGGTT. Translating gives CASSRLWV.